Presented here are 21 T cell receptor beta chains from one specimen sequenced in a study of T cells in Graves' hyperthyroidism and ophthalmopathy. Amplification targeted TCR beta CDR3 regions from RNA transcripts. Carried out on the TCR CDR3, a first-round RT-PCR used the HTBI primer set. TCRdb redid the calling of the multiplex PCR reads with MiXCR, one entry per CDR3 protein. The table records approximately 330,000 distinct CDR3 sequences, around a sixth of them present only once. The sequencing input was blood. The receptors originated from a woman between 45 and 60 years old with Graves' hyperthyroidism.

This chain links TRBV12-3 or TRBV12-4 with TRBJ2-7; D gene unclear. V gave up 6 bases and J gave up 3 bases, with 15 bases separating them. This CDR3 has 14 residues. The CDR3, as DNA: TGTGCCAGCAGCAACGCCGTGACTCGCTACGAGCAGTACTTC. It is translated as CASSNAVTRYEQYF.

The table lists this clonotype with a few counts. V and J are TRBV7-9 and TRBJ1-1, with TRBD1 as a possible D gene (6 bases). Germline V CDR1 and CDR2: SEHNR, FQNEAQ (reference sequence). V was cut by 5 bases and J by 1 base, with 14 bases left in between. The CDR3 loop spans 15 amino acids. CDR3 DNA sequence: TGTGCCAGCAGCCCGTACAGGGTGGAGAACACTGAAGCTTTCTTT. This encodes CASSPYRVENTEAFF. Filled out from reference TRBV7-9 and TRBJ1-1, the complete variable domain reads DTGVSQNPRHKITKRGQNVTFRCDPISEHNRLYWYRQTLGQGPEFLTYFQNEAQLEKSRLLSDRFSAERPKGSFSTLEIQRTEQGDSAMYLCASSPYRVENTEAFFGQGTRLTVV.

This chain joins TRBV18 and TRBJ2-1, with 8 bases fitting TRBD1. The trim removed 3 bases at V and 6 bases at J, leaving 10 bases unmatched. The CDR3 runs 16 residues. The germline CDR1 and CDR2 sequences are KGHSH and LQKENI. Here the CDR3 reads CASSPFFTGGSNEQFF. The CDR3, as DNA: TGTGCCAGCTCACCGTTTTTTACAGGGGGTAGCAATGAGCAGTTCTTC.

Regarding this clonotype: A much larger clone differs by one base, so this may be a read error. This chain uses TRBV7-2 with TRBJ2-3, with a possible D match to TRBD1 (7 bases). Germline-derived CDR1 and CDR2 are SGHTA and FQGNSA. The CDR3 spans 17 residues. V lost 4 bases and J 4 bases, leaving 21 bases between the germline ends. The CDR3, as DNA: TGTGCCAGCAGCTCGATGAAGGGGGCCGGGGGAGCAGATACGCAGTATTTT. This sequence encodes CASSSMKGAGGADTQYF. Full variable domain (rest looked up from reference TRBV7-2 and TRBJ2-3): GAGVSQSPSNKVTEKGKDVELRCDPISGHTALYWYRQSLGQGLEFLIYFQGNSAPDKSGLPSDRFSAERTGGSVSTLTIQRTQQEDSAVYLCASSSMKGAGGADTQYFGPGTRLTVL.

J is TRBJ2-3 and V is TRBV2; D may correspond to TRBD1 or TRBD2 (6 bases each). Trimming took off 8 bases at V and 2 bases at J, with 14 bases between the two ends. Germline values: CDR1 SNHLY, CDR2 FYNNEI. CDR3 length: 14 residues. The CDR3 sequence is CASEGGEDTDTQYF. In nucleotides, the CDR3 is TGTGCCAGCGAGGGGGGCGAGGACACAGATACGCAGTATTTT.

A few counts support this clonotype. The CDR3 protein is CASSPPAGLADYEQYF. CDR3 coding DNA: TGTGCCAGCAGCCCCCCGGCGGGACTAGCGGACTACGAGCAGTACTTC. The chain carries TRBV28 and TRBJ2-7; 11 positions agree with TRBD2. This CDR3 has 16 residues. With V trimmed by 6 bases and J by 3 bases, 10 bases remained unmatched. Germline CDR1 is MDHEN and CDR2 is SYDVKM. Filled out from reference TRBV28 and TRBJ2-7, the complete variable domain reads DVKVTQSSRYLVKRTGEKVFLECVQDMDHENMFWYRQDPGLGLRLIYFSYDVKMKEKGDIPEGYSVSREKKERFSLILESASTNQTSMYLCASSPPAGLADYEQYFGPGTRLTVT.

The rearrangement joins TRBV12-5 to TRBJ2-1; D perhaps matches TRBD1 (5 bases). Per the germline V gene, CDR1 is LGHNT and CDR2 is FRNRAP. Trimming took off 2 bases at V and 10 bases at J, with 15 bases between the two ends. This CDR3 has 14 amino acids. The CDR3 region is CASGLRLGASEQFF. In DNA, the CDR3 is TGTGCTAGTGGTTTGCGTTTAGGGGCCAGCGAGCAGTTCTTC.

V gene TRBV5-6 combines with J gene TRBJ2-2; 8 bases match TRBD2. Losses at the gene ends were 5 bases for V and 7 bases for J; bases not matched to a gene: 19. The CDR3 consists of 18 residues. Looked up from germline, CDR1 is SGHDT and CDR2 is YYEEEE. The CDR3 nucleotides read TGTGCCAGCAGGCCCAGGGCCCTAGGCGGGAGGTCGGACGGGGAGCTGTTTTTT. Protein: CASRPRALGGRSDGELFF.

Only a few counts were recorded for this clonotype. CDR3 region: CASSDSPPLNTEAFF. The CDR3 nucleotides read TGTGCCAGCAGTGATTCTCCTCCCTTGAACACTGAAGCTTTCTTT. This chain links TRBV2 with TRBJ1-1; no clear D gene. V gave up 3 bases and J gave up 0 bases, with 11 bases separating them. This CDR3 has 15 residues. CDR1 is SNHLY and CDR2 is FYNNEI in the germline V gene.

Many counts were recorded for this clonotype. This chain uses TRBV11-2 with TRBJ2-7; D call uncertain. There are 16 residues in the CDR3. V shed 1 base and J shed 0 bases, with 13 bases lying between them. Germline CDR1 reads SGHAT; CDR2 reads FQNNGV. The CDR3 region is CASSLGEGTDSYEQYF. The CDR3 nucleotides read TGTGCCAGCAGCTTAGGCGAAGGCACAGACTCCTACGAGCAGTACTTC.

The V call is TRBV4-1, the J call TRBJ1-2, with D perhaps TRBD1 (5 bases). CDR1 and CDR2 (germline): MGHRA, YSYEKL. Trimming took 0 bases from V and 4 from J, leaving 18 bases between them. This CDR3 has 17 residues. The CDR3 DNA reads TGCGCCAGCAGCCAAGAGTCACCCTCATGGGGGGGCTATGGCTACACCTTC. This translates into CASSQESPSWGGYGYTF.

The J gene is TRBJ2-5, the V gene TRBV27; no clear D. Germline V CDR1 and CDR2: MNHEY, SMNVEV (reference sequence). The CDR3 is made up of 13 amino acids. Trimming shortened V by 7 bases and J by 5 bases, and 14 bases separated the two germline ends. The CDR3 bases are TGTGCCAGCAAAGGGATCGAAAGGGAGACCCAGTACTTC. Translation gives CASKGIERETQYF.

This clonotype was seen more than once but under ten times. The chain uses TRBV6-1 and TRBJ2-5; possibly TRBD1 or TRBD2 for D (5 bases each). CDR1 MNHNS and CDR2 SASEGT come from the germline V gene. Trimming took 6 bases from V and 5 from J, leaving 13 bases between them. The CDR3 is 13 amino acids. The CDR3 DNA follows: TGTGCCAGCAGGGGACCCCGCCGGGAGACCCAGTACTTC. As protein: CASRGPRRETQYF.

This clonotype appeared many times. The chain recombines TRBV7-6 with TRBJ2-7; no clear D gene. V was cut by 3 bases and J by 1 base, with 7 bases left in between. This CDR3 region has 13 residues. Germline V gene lookup returns CDR1 SGHVS and CDR2 FNYEAQ. The CDR3 region has the DNA TGTGCCAGCAGCTTCAACCCGTCCTACGAGCAGTACTTC. It is translated as CASSFNPSYEQYF. Filled out from reference TRBV7-6 and TRBJ2-7, the complete variable domain reads GAGVSQSPRYKVTKRGQDVALRCDPISGHVSLYWYRQALGQGPEFLTYFNYEAQQDKSGLPNDRFSAERPEGSISTLTIQRTEQRDSAMYRCASSFNPSYEQYFGPGTRLTVT.

This clonotype has only a few counts. V and J are TRBV6-5 and TRBJ2-7, with 9 bases matching TRBD1. Germline CDR1 and CDR2: MNHEY and SVGAGI. This CDR3 region has 14 residues. Trimming took 0 bases from V and 6 from J; bases not matched to a gene: 3. The CDR3 DNA reads TGTGCCAGCAGTTACTCAAGACAGGGGGTCGAGCAGTACTTC. It codes for CASSYSRQGVEQYF.

This clonotype was seen at least ten times. The V and J genes are TRBV15 and TRBJ1-2; no definite D call. Trimming stripped 3 bases from V and 4 bases from J, with 12 bases between. The CDR3 has 14 residues. Germline values: CDR1 LNHNV, CDR2 YYDKDF (reference sequence). The CDR3 region has the DNA TGTGCCACCAGCAGTGGACGGTACACCTATGGCTACACCTTC. Protein product: CATSSGRYTYGYTF.

This clonotype was counted between two and nine times. The chain is built from TRBV7-3 and TRBJ1-2; possibly TRBD1 for D (5 bases). Germline V gene sequence: CDR1 SGHTA, CDR2 FQGTGA. V was clipped by 5 bases and J by 2 bases, with 9 bases between them. This CDR3 has 13 amino acids. In DNA form, the CDR3 reads TGTGCCAGCAGCCCCAGGGCGAACTATGGCTACACCTTC. Translation gives CASSPRANYGYTF.

In its sample, this clonotype was seen many times. The J gene is TRBJ1-1, the V gene TRBV7-9, with D unresolved. This CDR3 region has 13 residues. Germline lookup yields CDR1 SEHNR and CDR2 FQNEAQ (reference sequence). Trimming removed 1 base from V and 6 bases from J, with 9 bases in between. CDR3 nucleotide sequence: TGTGCCAGCAGCTTAGACGGCGGGGCTGAAGCTTTCTTT. This gives the protein CASSLDGGAEAFF. The full variable domain, with the rest looked up from reference TRBV7-9 and TRBJ1-1, is DTGVSQNPRHKITKRGQNVTFRCDPISEHNRLYWYRQTLGQGPEFLTYFQNEAQLEKSRLLSDRFSAERPKGSFSTLEIQRTEQGDSAMYLCASSLDGGAEAFFGQGTRLTVV.

The chain has TRBV10-1 and TRBJ2-2, with D unclear. V lost 3 bases and J lost 5, with 7 bases in between. This CDR3 is built from 13 residues. The V gene's germline CDR1 is WNHNN and CDR2 SYGVQD (reference sequence). The CDR3 spells CASSDVGTGELFF. The CDR3 coding sequence is TGCGCCAGCAGTGATGTAGGGACCGGGGAGCTGTTTTTT.

In its sample, this clonotype was seen a few times. The chain employs TRBV2 and TRBJ2-7; D is undetermined. The better agreement between TRBJ2-1 and the DNA end casts doubt on the J call. The CDR3 loop spans 14 amino acids. Germline V gene sequence: CDR1 SNHLY, CDR2 FYNNEI. The CDR3 spells CASSLDPFSYEQFF. CDR3 nucleotide sequence: TGTGCCAGCAGCTTAGATCCGTTCTCCTACGAGCAGTTCTTC.

The V call is TRBV6-1, the J call TRBJ2-7; D is unclear. This CDR3 spans 15 amino acids. CDR1 is MNHNS, CDR2 SASEGT, per germline. V was clipped by 0 bases and J by 3 bases, with 12 bases between them. CDR3 loop: CASSEALGNSYEQYV. The CDR3 coding sequence is TGTGCCAGCAGTGAAGCTCTTGGGAATAGCTACGAGCAGTACGTC.